This T cell receptor (beta chain) emerged from a study of blood T cell repertoires in COVID-19. Generated by immunoSEQ multiplex PCR, the TCRdb table keeps only in-frame clones and is missing some. The sample lists fewer than 65,000 clones; under 95% were seen once. The CDR3 has 15 amino acids. V trimming: 7 bases; J trimming: 4 bases; junction bases outside the gene matches: 10. In germline, CDR1 is SGDLS, CDR2 YYNGEE. The sample consisted of peripheral blood. J is TRBJ2-2 and V is TRBV9, with 7 positions matching TRBD2. The receptor was derived from a man in his fifties with acute or convalescent COVID-19. CDR3 DNA: TGTGCCAGCGGGGCGGGGACTACCAGCACCGGGGAGCTGTTTTTT. Translation: CASGAGTTSTGELFF.